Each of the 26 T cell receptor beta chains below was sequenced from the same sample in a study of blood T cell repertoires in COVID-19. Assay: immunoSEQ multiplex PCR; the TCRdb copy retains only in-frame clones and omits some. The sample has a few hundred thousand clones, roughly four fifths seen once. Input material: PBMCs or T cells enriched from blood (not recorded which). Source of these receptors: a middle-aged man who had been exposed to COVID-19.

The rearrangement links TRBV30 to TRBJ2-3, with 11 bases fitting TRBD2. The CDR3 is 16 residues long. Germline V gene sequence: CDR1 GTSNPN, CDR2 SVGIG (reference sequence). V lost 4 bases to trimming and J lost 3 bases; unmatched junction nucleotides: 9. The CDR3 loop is CAWKPGLAGRTDTQYF. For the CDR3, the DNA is TGTGCCTGGAAACCCGGACTAGCGGGTAGAACAGATACGCAGTATTTT. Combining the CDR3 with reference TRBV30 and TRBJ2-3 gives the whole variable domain SQTIHQWPATLVQPVGSPLSLECTVEGTSNPNLYWYRQAAGRGLQLLFYSVGIGQISSEVPQNLSASRPQDRQFILSSKKLLLSDSGFYLCAWKPGLAGRTDTQYFGPGTRLTVL.

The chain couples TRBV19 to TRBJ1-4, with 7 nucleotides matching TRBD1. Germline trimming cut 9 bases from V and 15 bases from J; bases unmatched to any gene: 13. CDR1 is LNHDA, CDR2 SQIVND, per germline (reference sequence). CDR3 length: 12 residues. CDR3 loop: CASTFTRGWMFF. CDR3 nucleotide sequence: TGTGCCAGCACCTTTACCAGGGGGTGGATGTTTTTT. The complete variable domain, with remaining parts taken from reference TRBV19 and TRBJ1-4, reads DGGITQSPKYLFRKEGQNVTLSCEQNLNHDAMYWYRQDPGQGLRLIYYSQIVNDFQKGDIAEGYSVSREKKESFPLTVTSAQKNPTAFYLCASTFTRGWMFFGSGTQLSVL.

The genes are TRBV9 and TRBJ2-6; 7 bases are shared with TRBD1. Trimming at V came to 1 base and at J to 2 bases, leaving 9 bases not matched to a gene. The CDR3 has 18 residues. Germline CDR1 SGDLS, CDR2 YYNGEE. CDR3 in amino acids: CASSVTTNRGPGANVLTF. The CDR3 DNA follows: TGTGCCAGCAGCGTAACGACTAACAGGGGTCCTGGGGCCAACGTCCTGACTTTC.

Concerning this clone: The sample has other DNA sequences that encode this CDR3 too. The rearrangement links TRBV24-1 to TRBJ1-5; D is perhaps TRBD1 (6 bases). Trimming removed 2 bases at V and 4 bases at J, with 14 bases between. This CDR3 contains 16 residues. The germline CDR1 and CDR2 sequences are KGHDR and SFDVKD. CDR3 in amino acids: CATSDSHGTYNQPQHF. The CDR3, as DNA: TGTGCCACCAGTGATTCCCACGGGACATATAATCAGCCCCAGCATTTT.

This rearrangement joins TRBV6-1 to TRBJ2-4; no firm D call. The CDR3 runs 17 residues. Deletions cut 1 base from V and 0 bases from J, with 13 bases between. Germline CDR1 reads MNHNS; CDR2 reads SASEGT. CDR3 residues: CASSEGIGGGAKNIQYF. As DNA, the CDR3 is TGTGCCAGCAGTGAAGGAATAGGCGGTGGAGCCAAAAACATTCAGTACTTC.

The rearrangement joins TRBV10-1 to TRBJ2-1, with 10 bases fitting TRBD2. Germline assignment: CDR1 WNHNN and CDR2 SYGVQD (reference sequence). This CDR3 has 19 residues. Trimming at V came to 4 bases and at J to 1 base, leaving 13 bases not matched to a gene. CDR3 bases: TGCGCCAGCAGTGCCCCGGGACTAGCGACGGGAGGGTCCTACAATGAGCAGTTCTTC. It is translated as CASSAPGLATGGSYNEQFF.

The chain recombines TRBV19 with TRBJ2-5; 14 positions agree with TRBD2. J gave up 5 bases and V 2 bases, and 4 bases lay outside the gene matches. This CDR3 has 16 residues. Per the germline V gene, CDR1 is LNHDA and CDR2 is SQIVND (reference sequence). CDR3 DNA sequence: TGTGCCAGTAGTATACGGACTAGCGGGGGGCGGGAGACCCAGTACTTC. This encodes CASSIRTSGGRETQYF.

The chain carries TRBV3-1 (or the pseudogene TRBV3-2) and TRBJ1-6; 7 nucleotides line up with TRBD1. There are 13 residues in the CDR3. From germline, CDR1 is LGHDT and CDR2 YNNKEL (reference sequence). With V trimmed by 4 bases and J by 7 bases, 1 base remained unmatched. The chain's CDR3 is CASSPGQNSPLHF. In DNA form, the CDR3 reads TGTGCCAGCAGCCCGGGACAGAATTCACCCCTCCACTTT.

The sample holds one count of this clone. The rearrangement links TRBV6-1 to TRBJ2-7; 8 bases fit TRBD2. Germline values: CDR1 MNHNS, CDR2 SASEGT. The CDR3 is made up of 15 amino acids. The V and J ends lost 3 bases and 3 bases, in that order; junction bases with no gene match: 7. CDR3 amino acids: CASSDEWREVYEQYF. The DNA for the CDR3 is TGTGCCAGCAGTGACGAGTGGCGGGAGGTCTACGAGCAGTACTTC.

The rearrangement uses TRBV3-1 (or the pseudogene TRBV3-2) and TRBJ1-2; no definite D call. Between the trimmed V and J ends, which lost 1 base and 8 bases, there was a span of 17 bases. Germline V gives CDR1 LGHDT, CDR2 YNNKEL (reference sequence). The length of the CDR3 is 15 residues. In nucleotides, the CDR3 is TGTGCCAGCAGCCAAGGTCAGCGGCCCCAACAGGGCTACACCTTC. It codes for CASSQGQRPQQGYTF.

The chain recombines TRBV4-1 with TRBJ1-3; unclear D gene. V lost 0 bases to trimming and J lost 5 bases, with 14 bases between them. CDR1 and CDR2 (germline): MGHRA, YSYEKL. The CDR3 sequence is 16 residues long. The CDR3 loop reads CASSQEGWGGRNTIYF. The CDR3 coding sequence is TGCGCCAGCAGCCAAGAGGGGTGGGGAGGAAGAAACACCATATATTTT.

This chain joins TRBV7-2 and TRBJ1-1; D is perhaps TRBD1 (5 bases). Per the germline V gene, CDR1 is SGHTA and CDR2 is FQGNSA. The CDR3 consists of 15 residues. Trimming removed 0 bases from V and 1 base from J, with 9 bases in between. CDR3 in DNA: TGTGCCAGCAGCTTAGCGACAGTAGGGAACACTGAAGCTTTCTTT. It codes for CASSLATVGNTEAFF.

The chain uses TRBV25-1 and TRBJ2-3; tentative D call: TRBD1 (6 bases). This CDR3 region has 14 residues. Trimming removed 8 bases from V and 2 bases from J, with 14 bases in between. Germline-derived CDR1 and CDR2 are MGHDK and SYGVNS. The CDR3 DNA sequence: TGTGCCAGCGGCCGGGACACCTACACAGATACGCAGTATTTT. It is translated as CASGRDTYTDTQYF.

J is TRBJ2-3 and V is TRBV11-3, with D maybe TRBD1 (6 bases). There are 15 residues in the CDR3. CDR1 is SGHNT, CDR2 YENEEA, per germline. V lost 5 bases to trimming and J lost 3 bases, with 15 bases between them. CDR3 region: CASSTTLGGTDTQYF. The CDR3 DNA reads TGTGCCAGCAGCACAACTCTAGGGGGTACAGATACGCAGTATTTT.

CDR3 coding DNA: TGTGCCACCAGCAAGAAGGGGGACGTGGGTCAGCCCCAGCATTTT. Amino acids: CATSKKGDVGQPQHF. The chain combines TRBV15 with TRBJ1-5, with TRBD1 as a possible D gene (6 bases). Germline CDR1 LNHNV, CDR2 YYDKDF (reference sequence). This CDR3 region has 15 residues. V shed 4 bases and J shed 6 bases, with 16 bases lying between them.

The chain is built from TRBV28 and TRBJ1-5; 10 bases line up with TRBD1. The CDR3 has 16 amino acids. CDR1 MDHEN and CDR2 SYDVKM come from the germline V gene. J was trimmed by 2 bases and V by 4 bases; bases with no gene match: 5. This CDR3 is CASSSEDRGGNQPQHF. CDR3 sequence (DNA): TGTGCCAGCAGTTCTGAGGACAGGGGGGGCAATCAGCCCCAGCATTTT.

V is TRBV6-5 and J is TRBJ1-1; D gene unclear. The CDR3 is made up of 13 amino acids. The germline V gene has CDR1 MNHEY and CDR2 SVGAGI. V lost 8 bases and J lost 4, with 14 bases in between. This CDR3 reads CASAGVSGTEAFF. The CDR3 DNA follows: TGTGCCAGCGCCGGGGTGAGCGGCACTGAAGCTTTCTTT.

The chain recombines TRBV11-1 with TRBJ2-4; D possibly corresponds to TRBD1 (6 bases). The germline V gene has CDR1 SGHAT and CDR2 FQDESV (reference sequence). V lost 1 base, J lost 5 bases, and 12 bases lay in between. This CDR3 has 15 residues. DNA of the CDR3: TGTGCCAGCAGCTTAGACAGGGTGGGCGAAAACATTCAGTACTTC. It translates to CASSLDRVGENIQYF. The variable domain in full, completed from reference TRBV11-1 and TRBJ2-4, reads EAEVAQSPRYKITEKSQAVAFWCDPISGHATLYWYRQILGQGPELLVQFQDESVVDDSQLPKDRFSAERLKGVDSTLKIQPAELGDSAMYLCASSLDRVGENIQYFGAGTRLSVL.

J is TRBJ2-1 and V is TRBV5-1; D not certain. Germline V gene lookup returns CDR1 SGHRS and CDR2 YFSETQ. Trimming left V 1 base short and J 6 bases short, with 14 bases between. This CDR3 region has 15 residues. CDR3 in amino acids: CASSLSPGPANEQFF. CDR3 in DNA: TGCGCCAGCAGCTTGTCCCCGGGTCCCGCCAATGAGCAGTTCTTC.

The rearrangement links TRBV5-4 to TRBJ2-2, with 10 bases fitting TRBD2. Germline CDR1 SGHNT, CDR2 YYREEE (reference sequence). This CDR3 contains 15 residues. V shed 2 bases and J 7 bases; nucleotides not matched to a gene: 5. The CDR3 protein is CASSFLAGAGGELFF. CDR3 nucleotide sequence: TGTGCCAGCAGCTTCCTAGCGGGAGCAGGCGGGGAGCTGTTTTTT.

CDR3 sequence reads: CASSVGSLAAFYEQYF. CDR3 DNA: TGTGCCAGCAGCGTAGGAAGTCTAGCGGCCTTCTACGAGCAGTACTTC. The rearrangement joins TRBV9 to TRBJ2-7; TRBD2 matches 7 bases. J was trimmed by 3 bases and V by 0 bases; bases with no gene match: 9. The germline V gene has CDR1 SGDLS and CDR2 YYNGEE. The length of the CDR3 is 16 residues. Drawing the rest from reference TRBV9 and TRBJ2-7, the complete variable domain is DSGVTQTPKHLITATGQRVTLRCSPRSGDLSVYWYQQSLDQGLQFLIQYYNGEERAKGNILERFSAQQFPDLHSELNLSSLELGDSALYFCASSVGSLAAFYEQYFGPGTRLTVT.

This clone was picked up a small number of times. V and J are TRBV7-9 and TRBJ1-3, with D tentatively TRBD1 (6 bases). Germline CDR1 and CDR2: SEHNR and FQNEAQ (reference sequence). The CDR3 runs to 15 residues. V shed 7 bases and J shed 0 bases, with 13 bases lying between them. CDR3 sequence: CASTSDSNSGNTIYF. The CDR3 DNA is TGTGCCAGCACCTCGGACAGTAACTCTGGAAACACCATATATTTT.

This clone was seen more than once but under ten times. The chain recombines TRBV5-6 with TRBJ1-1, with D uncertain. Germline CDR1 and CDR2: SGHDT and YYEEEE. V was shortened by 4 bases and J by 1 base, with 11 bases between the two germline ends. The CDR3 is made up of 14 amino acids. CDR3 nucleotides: TGTGCCAGCAGCCCACTCGGTAGGAACACTGAAGCTTTCTTT. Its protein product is CASSPLGRNTEAFF.

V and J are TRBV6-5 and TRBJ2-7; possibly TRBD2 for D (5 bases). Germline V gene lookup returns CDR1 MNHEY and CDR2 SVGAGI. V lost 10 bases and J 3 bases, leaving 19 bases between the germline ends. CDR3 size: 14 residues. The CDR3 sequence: CATQRAVTGYEQYF. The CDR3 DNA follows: TGTGCCACCCAGAGAGCGGTCACCGGCTACGAGCAGTACTTC.

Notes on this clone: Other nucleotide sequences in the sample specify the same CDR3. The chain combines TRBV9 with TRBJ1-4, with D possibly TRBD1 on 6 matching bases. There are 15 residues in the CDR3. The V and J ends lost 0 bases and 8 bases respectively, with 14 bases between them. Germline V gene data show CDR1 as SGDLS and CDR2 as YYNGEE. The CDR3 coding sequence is TGTGCCAGCAGCGTAGCCGGGGGGCGCGGGGAAAAACTGTTTTTT. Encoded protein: CASSVAGGRGEKLFF.

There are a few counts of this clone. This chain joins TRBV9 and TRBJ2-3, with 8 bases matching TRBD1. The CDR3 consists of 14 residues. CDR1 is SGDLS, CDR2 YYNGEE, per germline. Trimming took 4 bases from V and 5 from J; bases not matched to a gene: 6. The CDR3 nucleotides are TGTGCCAGCAGCTACCGGGACAGGAGAGATACGCAGTATTTT. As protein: CASSYRDRRDTQYF.